This TCR beta chain stems from a study of cytomegalovirus exposure and HLA in healthy donors (dated by TCRdb to the late 2010s). About the full investigation: According to a later analysis, the roughly 120 validation repertoires were produced on the same platform as the approximately 610 repertoires of the first cohort. The aim of the study was to test whether cataloging public T cell receptors could identify signatures of past pathogen exposure. In addition to the first cohort of 666 subjects, a separate validation cohort of approximately 130 different subjects was used. High-throughput TCR immunosequencing, statistical association of individual TCRs with disease status, and machine learning were combined to predict cytomegalovirus infection status. Results the study describes overall, beyond this receptor: The authors suggested that the approach could potentially be extended to other disease states and immunological phenotypes. A later analysis lacked HLA typing for the validation cohort, so it scored co-occurrence in that cohort across all 120 or so repertoires. In vitro tests confirmed that a few of the cytomegalovirus-associated TCR beta chains recognize cytomegalovirus antigens. The classifier was reported to diagnose cytomegalovirus status with high specificity and sensitivity in both the original and validation cohorts. In a later analysis, TCRs clustered in the first cohort were found to also tend to co-occur in the roughly 130 validation repertoires, with approximately 94% of cluster scores above 0. Most TCR sequences were seen in very few donors, while some public TCRs were found in many individuals. A total of around 150 TCR beta chains were listed by the study as associated with cytomegalovirus.

A note on this clone: There is no known antigen for this receptor. Per-base quality was not reported, and no clone a single base away is much larger than it.

Its CDR3 holds 15 amino acids, cysteine through phenylalanine. Only CDR3 DNA remains: 45 bases, in frame from the first base. V is pruned by 4 bases and J by 2 bases, leaving 3 bases of the junction without a gene match. CDR1 and CDR2 are drawn from the germline V gene: SGHTA, FQGTGA. Libraries were prepared through the immunoSEQ multiplex PCR assay. For the original study's pipeline: A statistical classification framework was developed to diagnose cytomegalovirus status using the catalog of TCR beta chain sequences. TCRdb re-hosts the immuneACCESS table, in-frame sequences only. Its copies lack some clones; in the studies checked, an unresolved V gene accounts for under half of them, and the cause for the rest is not known. That table furnishes V, J and clone size, whereas the DNA furnished D and trimming. The sample contains approximately 100,000 clones, about nine tenths of them found a single time. About 2% of the sample belongs to the ten largest clones.

The donors were included in the validation cohort of over a hundred subjects, a group kept apart from the approximately 650-subject first cohort. Input material: PBMCs. The TCR sequence derives from a woman between 18 and 30 years old in good health and CMV-seronegative. The chain was built from TRBV7-3 and TRBJ1-3; 9 central bases correspond to TRBD1. The CDR3 loop reads CASSSQGAPGNTIYF. The nucleotides are TGTGCCAGCAGCTCACAGGGGGCGCCTGGAAACACCATATATTTT.